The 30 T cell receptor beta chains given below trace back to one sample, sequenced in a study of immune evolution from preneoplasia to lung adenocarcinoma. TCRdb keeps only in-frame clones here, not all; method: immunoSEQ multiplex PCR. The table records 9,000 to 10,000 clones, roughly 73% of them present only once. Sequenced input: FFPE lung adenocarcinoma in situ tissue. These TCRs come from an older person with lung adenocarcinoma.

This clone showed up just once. CDR3 amino acids: CASSATGGYEQYF. The CDR3 DNA follows: TGTGCCAGCAGCGCCACAGGGGGCTACGAGCAGTACTTC. The rearrangement links TRBV11-2 to TRBJ2-7, with 8 bases matching TRBD1. Per germline, CDR1 SGHAT and CDR2 FQNNGV. The CDR3 length is 13 residues. V shed 5 bases and J 3 bases; nucleotides not matched to a gene: 3.

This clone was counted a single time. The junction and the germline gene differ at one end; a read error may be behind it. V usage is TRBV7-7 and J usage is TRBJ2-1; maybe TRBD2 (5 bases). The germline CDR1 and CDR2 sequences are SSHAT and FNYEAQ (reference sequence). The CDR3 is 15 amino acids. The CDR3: CASSLGGESYNEQFF. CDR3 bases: TGTGCTAGCAGCTTAGGAGGCGAATCCTACAATGAGCAGTTCTTC.

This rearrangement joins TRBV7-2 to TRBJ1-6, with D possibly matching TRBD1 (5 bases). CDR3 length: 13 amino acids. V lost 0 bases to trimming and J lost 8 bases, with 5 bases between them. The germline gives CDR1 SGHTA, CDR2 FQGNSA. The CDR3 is CASSLARDSPLHF. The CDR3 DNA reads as TGTGCCAGCAGCTTAGCCAGGGATTCACCCCTCCACTTT.

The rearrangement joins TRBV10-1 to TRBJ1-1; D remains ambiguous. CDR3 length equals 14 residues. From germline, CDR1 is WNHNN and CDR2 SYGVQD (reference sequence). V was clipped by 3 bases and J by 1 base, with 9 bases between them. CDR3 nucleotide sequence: TGCGCCAGCAGTGATATGGGAGAGAACACTGAAGCTTTCTTT. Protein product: CASSDMGENTEAFF.

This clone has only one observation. The CDR3: CASSVGGGSGPAFF. CDR3 nucleotide sequence: TGTGCCAGCAGCGTAGGTGGAGGTTCCGGCCCAGCTTTCTTT. The gene calls are TRBV9 and TRBJ1-1; D is ambiguous. Between the trimmed V and J ends, which lost 0 bases and 10 bases, there was a span of 16 bases. Germline-derived CDR1 and CDR2 are SGDLS and YYNGEE. This CDR3 has 14 amino acids.

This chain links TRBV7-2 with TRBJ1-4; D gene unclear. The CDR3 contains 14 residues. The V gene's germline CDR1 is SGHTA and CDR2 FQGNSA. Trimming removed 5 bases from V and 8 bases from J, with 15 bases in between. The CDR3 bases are TGTGCCAGCAGCCCCGGCTCGGGTCGGGAAAAACTGTTTTTT. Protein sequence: CASSPGSGREKLFF. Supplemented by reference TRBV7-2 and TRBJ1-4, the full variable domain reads GAGVSQSPSNKVTEKGKDVELRCDPISGHTALYWYRQSLGQGLEFLIYFQGNSAPDKSGLPSDRFSAERTGGSVSTLTIQRTQQEDSAVYLCASSPGSGREKLFFGSGTQLSVL.

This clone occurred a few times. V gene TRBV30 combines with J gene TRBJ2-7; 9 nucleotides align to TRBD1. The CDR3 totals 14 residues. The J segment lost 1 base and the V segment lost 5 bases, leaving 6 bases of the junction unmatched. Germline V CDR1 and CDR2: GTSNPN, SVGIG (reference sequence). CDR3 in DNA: TGTGCCTGGGATCACGGGACAGGGTCCTACGAGCAGTACTTC. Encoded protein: CAWDHGTGSYEQYF.

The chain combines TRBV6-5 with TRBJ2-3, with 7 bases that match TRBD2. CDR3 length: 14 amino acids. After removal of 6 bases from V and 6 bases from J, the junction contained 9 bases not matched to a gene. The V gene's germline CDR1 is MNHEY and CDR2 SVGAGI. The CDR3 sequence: CASSLGLDYDTQYF. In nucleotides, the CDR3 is TGTGCCAGCAGCCTCGGACTAGACTATGATACGCAGTATTTT.

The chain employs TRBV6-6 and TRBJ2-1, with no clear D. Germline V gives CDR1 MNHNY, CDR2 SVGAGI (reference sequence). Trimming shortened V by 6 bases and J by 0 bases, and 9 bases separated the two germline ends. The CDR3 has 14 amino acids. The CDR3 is CASSLPRSYNEQFF. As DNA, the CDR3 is TGTGCCAGCAGCCTACCTCGCTCCTACAATGAGCAGTTCTTC.

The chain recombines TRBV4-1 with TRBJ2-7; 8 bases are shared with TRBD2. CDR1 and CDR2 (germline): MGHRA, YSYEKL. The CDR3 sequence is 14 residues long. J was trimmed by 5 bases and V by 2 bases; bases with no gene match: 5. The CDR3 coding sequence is TGCGCCAGCAGCCAAAGGGGACTAGGCCACGAGCAGTACTTC. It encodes CASSQRGLGHEQYF.

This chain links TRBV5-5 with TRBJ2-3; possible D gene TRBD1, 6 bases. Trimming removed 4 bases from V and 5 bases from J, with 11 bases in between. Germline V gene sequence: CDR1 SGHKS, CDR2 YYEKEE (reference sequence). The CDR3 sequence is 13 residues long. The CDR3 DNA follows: TGTGCCAGCAGCACACAGGGCGTAGATACGCAGTATTTT. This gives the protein CASSTQGVDTQYF.

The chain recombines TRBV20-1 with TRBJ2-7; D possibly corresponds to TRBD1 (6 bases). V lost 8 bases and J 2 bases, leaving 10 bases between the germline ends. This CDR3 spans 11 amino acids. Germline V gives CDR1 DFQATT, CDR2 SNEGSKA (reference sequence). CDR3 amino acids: CSWDTTYEQYF. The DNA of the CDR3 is TGCAGTTGGGACACCACCTACGAGCAGTACTTC.

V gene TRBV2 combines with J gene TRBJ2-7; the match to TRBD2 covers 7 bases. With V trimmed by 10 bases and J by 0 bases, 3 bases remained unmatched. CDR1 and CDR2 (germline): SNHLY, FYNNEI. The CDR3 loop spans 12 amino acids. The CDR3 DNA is TGTGCCACAGAGCGGGACTCCTACGAGCAGTACTTC. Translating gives CATERDSYEQYF.

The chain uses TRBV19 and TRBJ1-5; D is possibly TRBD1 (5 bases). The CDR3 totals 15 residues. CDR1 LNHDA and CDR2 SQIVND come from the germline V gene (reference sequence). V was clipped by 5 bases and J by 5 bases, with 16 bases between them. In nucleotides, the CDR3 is TGTGCCAGTAGTCCGTCAGGGATCCCTTATCAGCCCCAGCATTTT. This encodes CASSPSGIPYQPQHF.

Here the CDR3 DNA reads TGTGCCAGCAGCAAGGGGTTAGACACCTATGGCTACACCTTC. This translates into CASSKGLDTYGYTF. This rearrangement joins TRBV5-4 to TRBJ1-2; TRBD1 might be the D (5 bases). There are 14 residues in the CDR3. Germline assignment: CDR1 SGHNT and CDR2 YYREEE (reference sequence). Between the trimmed V and J ends, which lost 4 bases and 4 bases, there was a span of 14 bases.

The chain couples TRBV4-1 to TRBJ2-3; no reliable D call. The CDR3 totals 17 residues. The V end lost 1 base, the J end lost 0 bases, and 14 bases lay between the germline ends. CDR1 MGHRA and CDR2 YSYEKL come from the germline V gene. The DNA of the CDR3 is TGCGCCAGCAGCCAAGCTTTCCCCTCTCCTAGCACAGATACGCAGTATTTT. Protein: CASSQAFPSPSTDTQYF.

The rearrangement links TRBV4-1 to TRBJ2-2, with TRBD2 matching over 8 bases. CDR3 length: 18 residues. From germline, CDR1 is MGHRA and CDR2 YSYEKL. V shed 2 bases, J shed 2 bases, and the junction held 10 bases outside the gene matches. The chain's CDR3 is CASSQRSAGGFNTGELFF. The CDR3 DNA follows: TGCGCCAGCAGCCAAAGGTCGGCGGGGGGATTTAACACCGGGGAGCTGTTTTTT.

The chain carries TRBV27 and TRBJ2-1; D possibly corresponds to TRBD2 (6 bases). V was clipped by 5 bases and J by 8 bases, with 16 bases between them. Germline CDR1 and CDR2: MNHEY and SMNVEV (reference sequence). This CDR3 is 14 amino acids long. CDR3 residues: CASSPGGATHEQFF. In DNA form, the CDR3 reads TGTGCCAGCAGTCCCGGCGGGGCTACCCATGAGCAGTTCTTC.

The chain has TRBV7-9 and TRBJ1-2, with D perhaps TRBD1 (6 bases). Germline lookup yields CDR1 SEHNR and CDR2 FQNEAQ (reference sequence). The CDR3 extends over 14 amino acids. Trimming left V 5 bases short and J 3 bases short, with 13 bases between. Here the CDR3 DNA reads TGTGCCAGCAGCGACCAGGGGTCCCACTATGGCTACACCTTC. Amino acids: CASSDQGSHYGYTF.

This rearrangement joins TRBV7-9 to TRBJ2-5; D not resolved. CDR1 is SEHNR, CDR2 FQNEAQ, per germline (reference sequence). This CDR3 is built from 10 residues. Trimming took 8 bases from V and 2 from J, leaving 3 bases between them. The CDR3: CASGQETQYF. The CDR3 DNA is TGTGCCAGCGGACAAGAGACCCAGTACTTC.

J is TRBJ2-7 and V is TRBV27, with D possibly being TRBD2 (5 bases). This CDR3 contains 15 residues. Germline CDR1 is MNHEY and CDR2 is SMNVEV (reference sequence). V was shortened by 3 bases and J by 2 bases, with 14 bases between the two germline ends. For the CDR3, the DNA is TGTGCCAGCAGTTTTGCGACAATGGGAGCCTACGAGCAGTACTTC. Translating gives CASSFATMGAYEQYF.

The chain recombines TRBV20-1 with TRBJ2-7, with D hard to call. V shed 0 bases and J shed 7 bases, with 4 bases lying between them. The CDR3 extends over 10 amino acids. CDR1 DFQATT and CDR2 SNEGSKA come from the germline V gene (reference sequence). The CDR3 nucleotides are TGCAGTGCTAGAGAACAAGAGCAGTACTTC. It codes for CSAREQEQYF.

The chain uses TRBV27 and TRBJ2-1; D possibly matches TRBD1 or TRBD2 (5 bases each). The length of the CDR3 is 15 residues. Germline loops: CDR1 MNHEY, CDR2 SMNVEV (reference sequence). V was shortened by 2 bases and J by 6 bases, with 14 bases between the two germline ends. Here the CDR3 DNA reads TGTGCCAGCAGTTTACGGGCCCTTGGGGGCAATGAGCAGTTCTTC. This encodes CASSLRALGGNEQFF.

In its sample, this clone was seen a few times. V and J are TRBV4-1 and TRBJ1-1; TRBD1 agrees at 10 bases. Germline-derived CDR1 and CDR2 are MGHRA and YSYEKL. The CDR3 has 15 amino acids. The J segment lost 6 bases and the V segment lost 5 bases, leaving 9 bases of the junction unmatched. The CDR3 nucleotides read TGCGCCAGCAGCGAGCGACAGGGGGCGTTCCCTGAAGCTTTCTTT. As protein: CASSERQGAFPEAFF.

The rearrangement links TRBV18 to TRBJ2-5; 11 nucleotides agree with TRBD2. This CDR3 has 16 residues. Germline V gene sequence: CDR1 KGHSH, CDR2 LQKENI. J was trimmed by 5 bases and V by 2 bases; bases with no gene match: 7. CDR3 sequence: CASSPRTSGLGETQYF. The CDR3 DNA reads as TGTGCCAGCTCACCAAGGACTAGCGGGTTAGGCGAGACCCAGTACTTC.

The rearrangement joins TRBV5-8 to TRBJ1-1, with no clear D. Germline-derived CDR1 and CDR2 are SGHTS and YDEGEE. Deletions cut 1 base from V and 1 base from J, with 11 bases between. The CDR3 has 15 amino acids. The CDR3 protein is CASSLRYSGNTEAFF. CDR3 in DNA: TGTGCCAGCAGCTTGCGATATAGTGGGAACACTGAAGCTTTCTTT.

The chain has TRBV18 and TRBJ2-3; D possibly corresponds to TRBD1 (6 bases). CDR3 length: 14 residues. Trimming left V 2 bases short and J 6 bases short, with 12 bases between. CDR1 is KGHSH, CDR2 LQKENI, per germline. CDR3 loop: CASSPTQGQDTQYF. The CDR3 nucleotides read TGTGCCAGCTCACCAACACAGGGCCAGGATACGCAGTATTTT.

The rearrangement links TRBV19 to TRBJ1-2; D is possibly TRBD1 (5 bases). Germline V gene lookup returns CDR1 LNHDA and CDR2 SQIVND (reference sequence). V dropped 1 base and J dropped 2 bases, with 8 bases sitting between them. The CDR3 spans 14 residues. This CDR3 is CASSIGPGNYGYTF. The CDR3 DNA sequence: TGTGCCAGTAGTATAGGGCCAGGGAACTATGGCTACACCTTC. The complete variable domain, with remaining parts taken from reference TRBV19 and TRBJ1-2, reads DGGITQSPKYLFRKEGQNVTLSCEQNLNHDAMYWYRQDPGQGLRLIYYSQIVNDFQKGDIAEGYSVSREKKESFPLTVTSAQKNPTAFYLCASSIGPGNYGYTFGSGTRLTVV.

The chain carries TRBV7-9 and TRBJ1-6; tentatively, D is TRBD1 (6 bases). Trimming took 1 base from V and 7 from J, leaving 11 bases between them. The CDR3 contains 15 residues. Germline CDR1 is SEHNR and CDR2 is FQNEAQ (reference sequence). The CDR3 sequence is CASSLDGQPNSPLHF. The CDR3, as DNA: TGTGCCAGCAGCTTAGACGGACAGCCAAATTCACCCCTCCACTTT. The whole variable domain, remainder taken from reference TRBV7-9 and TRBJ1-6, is DTGVSQNPRHKITKRGQNVTFRCDPISEHNRLYWYRQTLGQGPEFLTYFQNEAQLEKSRLLSDRFSAERPKGSFSTLEIQRTEQGDSAMYLCASSLDGQPNSPLHFGNGTRLTVT.

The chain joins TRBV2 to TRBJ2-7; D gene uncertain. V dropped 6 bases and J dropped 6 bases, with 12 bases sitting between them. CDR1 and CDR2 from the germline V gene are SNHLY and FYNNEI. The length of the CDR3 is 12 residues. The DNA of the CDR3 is TGTGCCAGCAGAACCCAAGGTACCGAGCAGTACTTC. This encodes CASRTQGTEQYF.